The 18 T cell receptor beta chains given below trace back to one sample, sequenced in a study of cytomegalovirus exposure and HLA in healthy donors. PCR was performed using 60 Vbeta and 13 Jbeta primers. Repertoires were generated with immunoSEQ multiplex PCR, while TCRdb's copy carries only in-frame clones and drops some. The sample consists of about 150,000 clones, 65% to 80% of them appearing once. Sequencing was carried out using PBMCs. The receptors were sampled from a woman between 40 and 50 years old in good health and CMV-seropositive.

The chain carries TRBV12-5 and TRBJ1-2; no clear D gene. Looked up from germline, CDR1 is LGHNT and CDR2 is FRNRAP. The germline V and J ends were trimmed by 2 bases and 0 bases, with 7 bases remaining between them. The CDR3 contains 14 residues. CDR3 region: CASGLRRANYGYTF. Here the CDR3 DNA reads TGTGCTAGTGGTTTGCGAAGAGCTAACTATGGCTACACCTTC.

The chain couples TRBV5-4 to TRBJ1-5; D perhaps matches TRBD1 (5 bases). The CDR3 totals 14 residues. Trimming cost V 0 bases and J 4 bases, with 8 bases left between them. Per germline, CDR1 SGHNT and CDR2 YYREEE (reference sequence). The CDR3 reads CASSLAGVNQPQHF. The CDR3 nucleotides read TGTGCCAGCAGCTTGGCGGGGGTAAATCAGCCCCAGCATTTT.

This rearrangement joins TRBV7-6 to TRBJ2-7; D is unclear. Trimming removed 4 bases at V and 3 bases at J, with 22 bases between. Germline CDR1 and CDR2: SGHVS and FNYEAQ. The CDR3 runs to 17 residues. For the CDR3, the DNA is TGTGCCAGCAGCTCCTCCTCCAAATATTCCGACAACTACGAGCAGTACTTC. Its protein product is CASSSSSKYSDNYEQYF.

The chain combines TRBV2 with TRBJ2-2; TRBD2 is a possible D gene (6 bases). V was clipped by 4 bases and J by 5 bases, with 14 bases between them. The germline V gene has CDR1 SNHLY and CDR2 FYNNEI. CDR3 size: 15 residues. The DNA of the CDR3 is TGTGCCAGCAGTGGTGCTAGCGTAGGGACCGGGGAGCTGTTTTTT. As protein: CASSGASVGTGELFF.

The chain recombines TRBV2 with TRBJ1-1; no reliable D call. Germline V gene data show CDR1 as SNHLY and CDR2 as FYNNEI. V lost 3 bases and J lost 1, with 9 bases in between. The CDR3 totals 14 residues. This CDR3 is CASSDYGSNTEAFF. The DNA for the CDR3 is TGTGCCAGCAGTGACTACGGGTCGAACACTGAAGCTTTCTTT. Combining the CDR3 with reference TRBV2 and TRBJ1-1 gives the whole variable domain EPEVTQTPSHQVTQMGQEVILRCVPISNHLYFYWYRQILGQKVEFLVSFYNNEISEKSEIFDDQFSVERPDGSNFTLKIRSTKLEDSAMYFCASSDYGSNTEAFFGQGTRLTVV.

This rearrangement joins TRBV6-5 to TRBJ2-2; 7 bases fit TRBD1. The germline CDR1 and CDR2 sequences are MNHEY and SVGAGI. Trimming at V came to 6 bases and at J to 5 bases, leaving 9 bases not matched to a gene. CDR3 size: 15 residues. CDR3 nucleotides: TGTGCCAGCAGCCTGGGGACAGCTGTGACCGGGGAGCTGTTTTTT. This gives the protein CASSLGTAVTGELFF.

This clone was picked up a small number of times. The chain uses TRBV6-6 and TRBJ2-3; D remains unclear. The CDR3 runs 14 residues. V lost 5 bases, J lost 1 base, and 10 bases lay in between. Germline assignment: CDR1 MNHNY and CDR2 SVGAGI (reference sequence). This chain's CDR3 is CASSTTARTDTQYF. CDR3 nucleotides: TGTGCCAGCAGTACTACCGCTCGCACAGATACGCAGTATTTT.

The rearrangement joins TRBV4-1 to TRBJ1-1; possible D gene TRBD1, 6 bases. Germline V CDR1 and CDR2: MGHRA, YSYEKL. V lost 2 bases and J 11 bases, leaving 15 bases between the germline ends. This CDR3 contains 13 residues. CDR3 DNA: TGCGCCAGCAGCCAAAATCAAGGGGGGGACGCTTTCTTT. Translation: CASSQNQGGDAFF.

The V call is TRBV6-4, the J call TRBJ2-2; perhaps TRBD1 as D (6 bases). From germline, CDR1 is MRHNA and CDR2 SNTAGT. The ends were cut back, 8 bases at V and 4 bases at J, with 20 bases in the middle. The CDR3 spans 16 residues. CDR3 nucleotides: TGTGCCAGCCGAGACGGACAGAAGATAATCACCGGGGAGCTGTTTTTT. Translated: CASRDGQKIITGELFF.

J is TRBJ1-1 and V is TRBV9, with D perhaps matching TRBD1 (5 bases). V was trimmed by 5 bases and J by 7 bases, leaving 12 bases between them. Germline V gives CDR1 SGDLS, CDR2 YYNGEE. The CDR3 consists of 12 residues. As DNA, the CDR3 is TGTGCCAGCAGGGGAGGGGCGAGTGAAGCTTTCTTT. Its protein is CASRGGASEAFF.

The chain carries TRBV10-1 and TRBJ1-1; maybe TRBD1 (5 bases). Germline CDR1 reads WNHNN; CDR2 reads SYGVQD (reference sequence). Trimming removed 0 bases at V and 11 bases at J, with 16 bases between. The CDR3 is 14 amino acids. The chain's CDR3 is CASSESGTPGAAFF. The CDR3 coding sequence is TGCGCCAGCAGTGAGTCGGGGACTCCCGGGGCGGCTTTCTTT.

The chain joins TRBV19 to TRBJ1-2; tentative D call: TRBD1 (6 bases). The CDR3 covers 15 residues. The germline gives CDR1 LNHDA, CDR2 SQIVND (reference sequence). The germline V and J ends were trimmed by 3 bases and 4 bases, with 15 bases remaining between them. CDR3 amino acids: CASSIGQGPLYGYTF. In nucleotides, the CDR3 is TGTGCCAGTAGTATTGGGCAGGGGCCCCTCTATGGCTACACCTTC.

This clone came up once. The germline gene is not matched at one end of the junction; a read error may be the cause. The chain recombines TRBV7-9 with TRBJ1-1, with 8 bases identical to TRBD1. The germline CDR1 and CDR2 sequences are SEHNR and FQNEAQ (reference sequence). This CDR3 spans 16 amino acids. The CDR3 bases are TGTTCCAGCAGCTTAGCCTACAGGGGGATGAACACTGAAGCTTTCTTT. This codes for CSSSLAYRGMNTEAFF. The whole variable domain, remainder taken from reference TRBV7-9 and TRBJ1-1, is DTGVSQNPRHKITKRGQNVTFRCDPISEHNRLYWYRQTLGQGPEFLTYFQNEAQLEKSRLLSDRFSAERPKGSFSTLEIQRTEQGDSAMYLCSSSLAYRGMNTEAFFGQGTRLTVV.

CDR3: CAWSRRVSPLHF. CDR3 nucleotide sequence: TGTGCCTGGAGCCGGAGGGTGTCACCCCTCCACTTT. V is TRBV30 and J is TRBJ1-6; no firm D call. V lost 3 bases and J 10 bases, leaving 10 bases between the germline ends. Germline lookup yields CDR1 GTSNPN and CDR2 SVGIG (reference sequence). The CDR3 loop spans 12 amino acids. Complete variable domain (other parts from reference TRBV30 and TRBJ1-6): SQTIHQWPATLVQPVGSPLSLECTVEGTSNPNLYWYRQAAGRGLQLLFYSVGIGQISSEVPQNLSASRPQDRQFILSSKKLLLSDSGFYLCAWSRRVSPLHFGNGTRLTVT.

The CDR3 nucleotides read TGTGCCACCAGCAGAGATGTCTCGCTTGGAGATTCACCCCTCCACTTT. Its protein product is CATSRDVSLGDSPLHF. V usage is TRBV15 and J usage is TRBJ1-6; D is unresolved. V lost 0 bases and J 8 bases, leaving 14 bases between the germline ends. The CDR3 contains 16 residues. Germline-derived CDR1 and CDR2 are LNHNV and YYDKDF (reference sequence).

The CDR3 sequence is CASSRLAGGQGANVLTF. CDR3 DNA sequence: TGTGCCAGCAGCCGACTAGCGGGGGGGCAGGGGGCCAACGTCCTGACTTTC. The chain combines TRBV4-2 with TRBJ2-6; 14 bases line up with TRBD2. The V gene's germline CDR1 is LGHNA and CDR2 YNFKEQ. The CDR3 is 17 residues long. V dropped 4 bases and J dropped 4; count of bases not matched to a gene: 3.

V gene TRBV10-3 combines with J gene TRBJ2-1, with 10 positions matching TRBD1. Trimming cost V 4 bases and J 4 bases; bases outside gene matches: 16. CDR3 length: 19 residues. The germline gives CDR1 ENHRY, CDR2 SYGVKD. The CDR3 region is CAISGPTGGTGDLYNEQFF. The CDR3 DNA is TGTGCCATCAGTGGGCCGACGGGGGGGACAGGGGATTTGTACAATGAGCAGTTCTTC.

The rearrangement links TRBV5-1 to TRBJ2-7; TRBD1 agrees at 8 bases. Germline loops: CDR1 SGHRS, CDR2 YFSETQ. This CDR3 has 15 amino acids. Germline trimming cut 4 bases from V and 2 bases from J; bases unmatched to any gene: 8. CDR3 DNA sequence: TGCGCCAGCAGCGGTGGACAGGGTGGAACCTACGAGCAGTACTTC. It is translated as CASSGGQGGTYEQYF.